The rows below give T cell receptor beta chains drawn from one sample of a study of T cells in Graves' hyperthyroidism and ophthalmopathy. TCRdb analysed the multiplex PCR reads with MiXCR anew, one entry per CDR3 protein. The profile shows nearly 750,000 distinct CDR3 sequences, just over 35% of them singletons. Sequencing used blood. Source of these receptors: a woman in her thirties or forties with Graves' hyperthyroidism. Each CDR3 is given with its conserved first and last residue. The D gene is left open where the match is weak. Clone size appears in some rows only: once, few, many, or a class for an expanded clone.

TRBV10-3	TRBD2	TRBJ2-2	few	CASSGHSGAGLTANTGELFF	TGTGCCAGCAGTGGACACTCGGGAGCGGGGCTCACCGCGAACACCGGGGAGCTGTTTTTT
TRBV10-2	.	TRBJ1-6	many	CASSETGQGSPLHF	TGCGCCAGCAGTGAGACAGGGCAGGGTTCACCCCTCCACTTT
TRBV10-3	.	TRBJ2-7	.	CAISATPLGGQYF	TGTGCCATCAGTGCGACACCCCTCGGGGGGCAGTACTTC
TRBV11-3	.	TRBJ2-2	.	CASSSSGWGTVTGELFF	TGTGCCAGCAGCTCCTCCGGGTGGGGCACCGTCACCGGGGAGCTGTTTTTT
TRBV7-2	.	TRBJ1-4	many	CASSSYRAANEKLFF	TGTGCCAGCAGTTCGTACAGGGCGGCTAATGAAAAACTGTTTTTT
TRBV19	.	TRBJ1-3	.	CASSPAGQRFLSGNTIYF	TGTGCCAGTAGCCCAGCCGGACAGCGCTTTCTCTCTGGAAACACCATATATTTT
TRBV20-1	.	TRBJ2-7	few	CSARGSGVPYEQYF	TGCAGTGCTAGAGGGTCGGGGGTACCCTACGAGCAGTACTTC
TRBV7-2	TRBD2	TRBJ2-7	.	CASSLRGGAGVYEQYF	TGTGCCAGCAGCCTCCGGGGAGGGGCGGGTGTCTACGAGCAGTACTTC
TRBV5-4	.	TRBJ2-5	.	CASSAGLAKETQYF	TGTGCCAGCAGCGCCGGGCTAGCCAAAGAGACCCAGTACTTC
TRBV19	.	TRBJ2-2	few	CASREGPGGELFF	TGTGCCAGTAGGGAAGGTCCGGGCGGGGAGCTGTTTTTT
TRBV24-1	.	TRBJ1-2	many	CATSDPDRGYGYTF	TGTGCCACCAGTGATCCCGACAGAGGATATGGCTACACCTTC
TRBV10-3	TRBD1	TRBJ1-3	.	CAISPGRGLGNTIYF	TGTGCCATCAGCCCCGGCAGGGGGCTTGGAAACACCATATATTTT
TRBV7-9	TRBD2	TRBJ2-7	.	CASRATSVEQYF	TGTGCCAGCAGAGCGACTAGCGTCGAGCAGTACTTC
TRBV24-1	TRBD1	TRBJ2-7	few	CASSSGQGMPYEQYF	TGTGCCAGCAGTTCGGGACAGGGAATGCCCTACGAGCAGTACTTC
TRBV4-2	.	TRBJ1-4	.	CASSQEGQTNEKLFF	TGTGCCAGCAGCCAAGAAGGTCAGACTAATGAAAAACTGTTTTTT
TRBV5-1	.	TRBJ2-7	many	CASSLGYSPEGEQYF	TGCGCCAGCAGCTTGGGTTACTCCCCTGAGGGCGAGCAGTACTTC
TRBV6-2/TRBV6-3	TRBD2	TRBJ2-7	few	CASSRDSTGGPDEQYF	TGTGCCAGCAGTCGAGACTCGACGGGGGGGCCCGACGAGCAGTACTTC
TRBV7-2	.	TRBJ1-2	many	CASSLRGGLRTDYGYTF	TGTGCCAGCAGCTTAAGAGGGGGACTACGCACCGACTATGGCTACACCTTC
TRBV7-9	TRBD1	TRBJ2-7	.	CASSSQGVADEQYF	TGTGCCAGCAGCTCTCAGGGGGTGGCAGACGAGCAGTACTTC
TRBV11-1	.	TRBJ2-5	.	CASSPISASLVETQYF	TGTGCCAGCAGCCCAATTTCTGCTAGCTTGGTCGAGACCCAGTACTTC
TRBV7-2	TRBD2	TRBJ2-7	.	CASSLGTSGRVYEQYF	TGTGCCAGCAGCTTGGGGACTAGCGGCAGGGTATACGAGCAGTACTTC
TRBV5-6	TRBD2	TRBJ2-5	few	CASSFGGVSQETQYF	TGTGCCAGCAGCTTTGGGGGGGTATCCCAAGAGACCCAGTACTTC
TRBV7-9	.	TRBJ1-2	few	CASSDLGGGRYYGYTF	TGTGCCAGCAGCGACCTCGGGGGAGGGCGCTACTATGGCTACACCTTC
TRBV7-2	.	TRBJ1-1	few	CASSQIDQTEAFF	TGTGCCAGCAGCCAAATTGACCAGACCGAAGCTTTCTTT
TRBV12-3/TRBV12-4	.	TRBJ1-5	.	CASRANGGGNQPQHF	TGTGCCAGCAGGGCGAATGGGGGTGGCAATCAGCCCCAGCATTTT
TRBV5-1	TRBD2	TRBJ2-5	few	CASSPGTSGGPQETQYF	TGCGCCAGCAGCCCAGGGACTAGCGGAGGACCCCAAGAGACCCAGTACTTC
TRBV10-2	.	TRBJ2-5	many	CASSEVRVLSETQYF	TGCGCCAGCAGTGAGGTCAGAGTCCTTTCAGAGACCCAGTACTTC
TRBV7-2	.	TRBJ1-2	.	CASSFADRGGHTF	TGTGCCAGCAGCTTTGCAGACCGGGGAGGCCACACCTTC
TRBV15	TRBD1	TRBJ1-4	few	CATSRGVTQQGDEKLFF	TGTGCCACCAGCAGAGGTGTAACTCAACAGGGGGATGAAAAACTGTTTTTT
TRBV9	.	TRBJ2-7	many	CASSLRREESEQYF	TGTGCCAGCAGCTTACGCAGGGAGGAGAGCGAGCAGTACTTC
TRBV6-6	TRBD1	TRBJ2-3	few	CASSETGVGTDTQYF	TGTGCCAGCAGTGAAACAGGGGTCGGCACAGATACGCAGTATTTT
TRBV29-1	TRBD1	TRBJ2-6	.	CSASSSGQGAGPGANVLTF	TGCAGCGCCAGCAGCTCGGGACAGGGGGCCGGTCCTGGGGCCAACGTCCTGACTTTC
TRBV12-3/TRBV12-4	TRBD2	TRBJ2-7	many	CASNLAGGGYEQYF	TGTGCCAGCAACTTAGCGGGAGGTGGCTACGAGCAGTACTTC
TRBV10-3	.	TRBJ1-5	.	CAISEKVDTDQPQHF	TGTGCCATCAGTGAGAAAGTGGACACAGATCAGCCCCAGCATTTT
TRBV24-1	TRBD2	TRBJ2-2	many	CASGLAGTPNTGELFF	TGTGCCTCCGGACTAGCGGGGACTCCGAACACCGGGGAGCTGTTTTTT
TRBV4-3	.	TRBJ1-1	many	CASSQDWNTEAFF	TGCGCCAGCAGCCAAGACTGGAACACTGAAGCTTTCTTT
TRBV7-2	TRBD2	TRBJ2-5	few	CAWTLSHLAGAQYF	TGTGCCTGGACCTTGTCACATCTGGCGGGGGCCCAGTACTTC
TRBV7-8	.	TRBJ1-1	.	CASSLGDPYLGAFF	TGTGCCAGCAGCTTAGGGGATCCTTATCTGGGAGCTTTCTTT
TRBV6-2/TRBV6-3	TRBD1	TRBJ2-6	few	CASSYNDRVAAGANVLTF	TGTGCCAGCAGTTACAACGACAGGGTAGCTGCTGGGGCCAACGTCCTGACTTTC
TRBV6-6	.	TRBJ1-2	.	CASSYSGTGGYTF	TGTGCCAGCAGTTACTCGGGCACGGGAGGCTACACCTTC
TRBV7-6	TRBD2	TRBJ2-3	few	CASSLALGGRTDTQYF	TGTGCCAGCAGCTTAGCTCTCGGCGGGAGAACAGATACGCAGTATTTT
TRBV5-1	TRBD1	TRBJ1-1	many	CASSRAGQGLNTEAFF	TGCGCCAGCAGCAGAGCGGGACAGGGACTGAACACTGAAGCTTTCTTT
TRBV19	.	TRBJ1-3	many	CASSDSKPGNTIYF	TGTGCCAGTAGTGACAGTAAGCCTGGAAACACCATATATTTT
TRBV29-1	TRBD2	TRBJ2-6	many	CSVERLAGHSGANVLTF	TGCAGCGTTGAAAGACTAGCGGGGCACTCTGGGGCCAACGTCCTGACTTTC
TRBV29-1	.	TRBJ2-5	.	CSVEAGSGTQYF	TGCAGCGTTGAAGCGGGCTCAGGGACCCAGTACTTC
TRBV29-1	.	TRBJ1-2	.	CTSVRDNGYTF	TGCACCTCGGTTCGGGACAATGGCTACACCTTC
TRBV12-3/TRBV12-4	.	TRBJ1-2	few	CASSAWGANGYTF	TGTGCCAGCAGTGCCTGGGGGGCTAATGGCTACACCTTC
TRBV6-2/TRBV6-3	.	TRBJ2-7	many	CASSYSDAAYEQYF	TGTGCCAGCAGTTACTCTGACGCAGCCTACGAGCAGTACTTC
TRBV20-1	.	TRBJ1-2	few	CSASPGGGNYGYTF	TGCAGTGCTAGTCCGGGGGGGGGTAACTATGGCTACACCTTC
TRBV7-3	TRBD1	TRBJ2-7	.	CASSPQTGPWNEQYF	TGTGCCAGCAGCCCTCAGACAGGGCCGTGGAATGAGCAGTACTTC
TRBV20-1	.	TRBJ1-4	few	CSASSTTTNEKLFF	TGCAGTGCTAGTTCGACTACAACTAATGAAAAACTGTTTTTT
TRBV29-1	.	TRBJ1-5	.	CSQESSGNNQPQHF	TGCAGCCAAGAAAGCTCCGGGAACAATCAGCCCCAGCATTTT
TRBV24-1	TRBD1	TRBJ2-2	.	CATSDLPGQGVSGELFF	TGTGCCACCAGTGATTTGCCCGGACAGGGAGTCTCCGGGGAGCTGTTTTTT
TRBV5-1	.	TRBJ1-2	.	CASSLTGPYTF	TGCGCCAGCAGCCTGACAGGCCCCTACACCTTC
TRBV10-3	.	TRBJ2-6	many	CASSAMGSGANVLTF	TGTGCCAGCAGTGCGATGGGCTCTGGGGCCAACGTCCTGACTTTC
TRBV10-2	TRBD2	TRBJ2-2	.	CASSRLGGSGKSGELFF	TGTGCCAGCAGCCGGCTGGGGGGGAGCGGTAAATCCGGGGAGCTGTTTTTT
TRBV7-9	TRBD1	TRBJ1-1	.	CASSRSVTGGTEAFF	TGTGCCAGCAGCCGATCGGTGACAGGGGGCACTGAAGCTTTCTTT